This T cell receptor beta chain was identified in a study of cytomegalovirus exposure and HLA in healthy donors. J lost 7 bases, V lost 0 bases, and 5 bases had no gene match. The CDR3 runs to 15 residues. Per the germline V gene, CDR1 is LGHNA and CDR2 is YNFKEQ. 60 Vbeta and 13 Jbeta primers were used in PCR. Some clones are missing from TCRdb's copy, which holds only in-frame ones; the method was immunoSEQ multiplex PCR. This sample carries about 150,000 clones, approximately 80% of them seen once, and the ten largest clones take almost 7%. Regarding the study as a whole: Follow-up analysis later connected one missense variant in DCLRE1C with trimming of TCR beta V- and J-genes. A previous analysis found most TCR beta V segments productive roughly 87% or roughly 30% of the time. Cytomegalovirus association was listed for roughly 160 TCR beta chains.

This clone was seen only once. Its antigen remains unknown. Sequences were obtained from PBMCs. The receptor comes from a man aged 30-40 years in good health and CMV-seropositive. The chain employs TRBV4-2 and TRBJ1-2, with 10 bases fitting TRBD1. The CDR3 nucleotides are TGTGCCAGCAGCCAAGAACCGGGACAGGGGTTTGGCTACACCTTC. Encoded protein: CASSQEPGQGFGYTF.